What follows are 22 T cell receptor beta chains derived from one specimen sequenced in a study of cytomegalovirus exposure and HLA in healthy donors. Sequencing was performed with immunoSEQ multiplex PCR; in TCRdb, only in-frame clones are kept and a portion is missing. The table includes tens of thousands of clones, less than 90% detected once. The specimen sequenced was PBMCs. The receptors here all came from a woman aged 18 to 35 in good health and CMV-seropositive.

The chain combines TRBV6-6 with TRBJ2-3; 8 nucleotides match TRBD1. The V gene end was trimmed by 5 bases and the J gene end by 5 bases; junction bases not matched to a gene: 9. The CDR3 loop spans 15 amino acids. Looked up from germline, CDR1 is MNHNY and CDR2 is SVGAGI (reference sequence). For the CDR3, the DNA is TGTGCCAGCAGTAAAAGGCAGGGGGCTATAGATACGCAGTATTTT. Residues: CASSKRQGAIDTQYF.

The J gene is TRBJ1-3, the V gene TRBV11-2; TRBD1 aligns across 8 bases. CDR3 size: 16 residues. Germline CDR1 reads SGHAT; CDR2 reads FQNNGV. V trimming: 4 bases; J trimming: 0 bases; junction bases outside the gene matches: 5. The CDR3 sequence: CASSYTTGASGNTIYF. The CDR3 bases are TGTGCCAGCAGCTACACGACAGGGGCCTCTGGAAACACCATATATTTT.

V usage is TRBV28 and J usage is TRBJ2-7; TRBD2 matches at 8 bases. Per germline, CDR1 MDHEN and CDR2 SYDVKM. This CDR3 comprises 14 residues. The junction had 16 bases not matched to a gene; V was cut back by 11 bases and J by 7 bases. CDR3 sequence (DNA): TGTGCCTCCTGGGCCAGCGGGAGTACTCAGGAGCAGTACTTC. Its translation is CASWASGSTQEQYF.

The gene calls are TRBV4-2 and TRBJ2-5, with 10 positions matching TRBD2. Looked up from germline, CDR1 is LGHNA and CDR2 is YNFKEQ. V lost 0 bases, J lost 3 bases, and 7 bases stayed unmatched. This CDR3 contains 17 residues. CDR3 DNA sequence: TGTGCCAGCAGCCAAGAAGCGGGGGGGCCCTGGAAAGAGACCCAGTACTTC. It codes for CASSQEAGGPWKETQYF.

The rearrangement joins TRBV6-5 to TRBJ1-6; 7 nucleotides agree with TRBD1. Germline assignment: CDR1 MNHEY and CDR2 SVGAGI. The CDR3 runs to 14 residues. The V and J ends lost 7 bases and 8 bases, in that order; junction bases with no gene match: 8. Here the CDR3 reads CASTKGGPDSPLHF. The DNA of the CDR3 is TGTGCCAGCACCAAAGGGGGCCCGGATTCACCCCTCCACTTT.

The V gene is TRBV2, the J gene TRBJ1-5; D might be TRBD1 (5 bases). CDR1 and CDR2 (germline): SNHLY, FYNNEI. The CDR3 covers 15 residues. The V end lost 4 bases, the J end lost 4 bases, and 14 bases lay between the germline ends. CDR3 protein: CASSVAGRANQPQHF. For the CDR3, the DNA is TGTGCCAGCAGTGTGGCAGGGAGGGCTAATCAGCCCCAGCATTTT.

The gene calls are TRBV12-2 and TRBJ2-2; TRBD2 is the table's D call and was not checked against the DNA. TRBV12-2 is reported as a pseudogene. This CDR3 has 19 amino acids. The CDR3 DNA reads TGTGCAAGTCGCTTAGTCAAAGTAGTAGGGGGGGAGAACACCGGGGAGCTGTTTTTT. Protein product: CASRLVKVVGGENTGELFF.

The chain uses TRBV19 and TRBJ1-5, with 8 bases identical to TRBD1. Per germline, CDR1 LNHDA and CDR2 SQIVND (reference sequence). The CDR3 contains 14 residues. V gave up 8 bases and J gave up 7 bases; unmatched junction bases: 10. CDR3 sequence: CASLKQGASQPQHF. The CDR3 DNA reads TGTGCCAGTCTTAAGCAGGGGGCCAGCCAGCCCCAGCATTTT.

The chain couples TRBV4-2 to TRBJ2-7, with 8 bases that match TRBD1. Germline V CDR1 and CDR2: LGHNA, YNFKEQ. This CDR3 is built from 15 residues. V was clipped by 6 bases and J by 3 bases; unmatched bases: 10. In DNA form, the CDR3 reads TGTGCCAGCAGACGTACCTCCGGGACAGGCTACGAGCAGTACTTC. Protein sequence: CASRRTSGTGYEQYF.

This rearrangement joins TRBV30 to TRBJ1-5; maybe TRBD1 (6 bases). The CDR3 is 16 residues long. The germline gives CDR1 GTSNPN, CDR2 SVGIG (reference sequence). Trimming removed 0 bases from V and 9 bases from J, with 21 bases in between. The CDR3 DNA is TGTGCCTGGAGTGTTGAGGGGGGGCCCCCTCCTAGGCCCCAGCATTTT. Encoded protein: CAWSVEGGPPPRPQHF.

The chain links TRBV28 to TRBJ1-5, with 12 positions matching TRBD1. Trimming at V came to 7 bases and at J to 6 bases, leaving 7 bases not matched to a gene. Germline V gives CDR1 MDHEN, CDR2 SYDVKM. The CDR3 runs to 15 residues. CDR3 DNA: TGTGCCAGCACCGAGGGACAGGGGGCTAGTCAGCCCCAGCATTTT. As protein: CASTEGQGASQPQHF.

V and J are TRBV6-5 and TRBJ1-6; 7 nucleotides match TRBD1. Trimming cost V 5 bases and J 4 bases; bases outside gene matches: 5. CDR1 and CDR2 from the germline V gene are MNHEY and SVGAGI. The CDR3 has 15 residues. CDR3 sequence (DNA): TGTGCCAGCAGTCAGGGACAGTTTTATAATTCACCCCTCCACTTT. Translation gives CASSQGQFYNSPLHF.

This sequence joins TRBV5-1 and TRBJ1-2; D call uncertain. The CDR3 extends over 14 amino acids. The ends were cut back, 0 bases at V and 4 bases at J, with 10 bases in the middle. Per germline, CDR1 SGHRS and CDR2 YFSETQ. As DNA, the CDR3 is TGCGCCAGCAGCTTGGTAGAGGGCTTCTATGGCTACACCTTC. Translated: CASSLVEGFYGYTF.

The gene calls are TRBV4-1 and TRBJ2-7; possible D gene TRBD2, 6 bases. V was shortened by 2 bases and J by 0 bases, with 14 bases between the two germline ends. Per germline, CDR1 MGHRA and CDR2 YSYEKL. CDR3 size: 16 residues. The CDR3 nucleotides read TGCGCCAGCAGCCAACCCGGCCAGCGGGCCTCCTACGAGCAGTACTTC. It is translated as CASSQPGQRASYEQYF.

CDR3 loop: CASSPGQGANNEQFF. The DNA for the CDR3 is TGTGCCAGCAGCCCAGGACAGGGGGCGAATAATGAGCAGTTCTTC. The chain combines TRBV7-9 with TRBJ2-1, with 11 bases lining up with TRBD1. This CDR3 is 15 amino acids long. Looked up from germline, CDR1 is SEHNR and CDR2 is FQNEAQ (reference sequence). V dropped 5 bases and J dropped 7; count of bases not matched to a gene: 7.

The CDR3 here is CASRRTGGFGQPQHF. CDR3 DNA: TGTGCCAGTAGGAGGACAGGGGGCTTCGGGCAGCCCCAGCATTTT. The chain links TRBV19 to TRBJ1-5, with 11 bases identical to TRBD1. The CDR3 sequence is 15 residues long. V dropped 6 bases and J dropped 7; count of bases not matched to a gene: 8. Per the germline V gene, CDR1 is LNHDA and CDR2 is SQIVND (reference sequence).

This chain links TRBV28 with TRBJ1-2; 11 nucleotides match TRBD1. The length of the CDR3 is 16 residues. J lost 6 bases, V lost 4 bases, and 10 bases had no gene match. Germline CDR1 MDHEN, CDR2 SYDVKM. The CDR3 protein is CASSSGTGGAENGYTF. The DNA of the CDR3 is TGTGCCAGCAGTTCCGGGACAGGGGGTGCTGAGAATGGCTACACCTTC.

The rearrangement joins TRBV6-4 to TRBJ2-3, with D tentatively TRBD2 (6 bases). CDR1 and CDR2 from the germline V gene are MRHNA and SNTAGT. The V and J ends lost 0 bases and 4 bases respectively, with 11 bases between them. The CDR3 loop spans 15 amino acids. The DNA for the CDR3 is TGTGCCAGCAGTGACTCGGCAGGGAGGTCAGATACGCAGTATTTT. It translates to CASSDSAGRSDTQYF.

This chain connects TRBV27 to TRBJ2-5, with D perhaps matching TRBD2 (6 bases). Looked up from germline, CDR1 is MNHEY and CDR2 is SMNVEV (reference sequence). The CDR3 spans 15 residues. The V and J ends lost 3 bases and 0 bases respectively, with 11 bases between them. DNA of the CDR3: TGTGCCAGCAGTTTGGGCGGGGCGTACCAAGAGACCCAGTACTTC. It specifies CASSLGGAYQETQYF.

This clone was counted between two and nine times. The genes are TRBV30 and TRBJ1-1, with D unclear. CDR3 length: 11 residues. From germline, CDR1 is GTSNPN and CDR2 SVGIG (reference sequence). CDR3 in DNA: TGTGTCAACGGGGTAGCCACTGAAGCTTTCTTT. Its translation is CVNGVATEAFF.

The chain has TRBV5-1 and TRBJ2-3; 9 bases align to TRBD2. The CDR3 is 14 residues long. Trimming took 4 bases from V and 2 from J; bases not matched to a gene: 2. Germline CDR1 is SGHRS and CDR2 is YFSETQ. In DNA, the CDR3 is TGCGCCAGCAGCGGCGGGGGGGCCACAGATACGCAGTATTTT. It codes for CASSGGGATDTQYF.

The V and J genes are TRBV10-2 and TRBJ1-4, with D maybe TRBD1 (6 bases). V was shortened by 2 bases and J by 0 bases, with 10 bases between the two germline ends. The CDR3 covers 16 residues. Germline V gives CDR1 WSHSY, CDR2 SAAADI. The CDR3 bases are TGCGCCAGCAGTGAGAGGACAGCTGCAACTAATGAAAAACTGTTTTTT. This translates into CASSERTAATNEKLFF.